The text below deals with one T cell receptor beta chain. What it recognizes is unknown. The source of the sample is a study of PD-1 blockade in classical Hodgkin lymphoma. Overall study context: Each patient was given nivolumab 3 mg/kg through a vein every 2 weeks.

Specified time point: cycle 4 day 1 (C4D1), after less than seven weeks of nivolumab. All trial patients relapsed after autologous stem cell transplantation. Broader study findings: As was reported, newly diagnosed patients showed lower baseline TCR diversity than healthy donors did. TCR diversity rose significantly by C4D1 in CD4+ but not CD8+ cells.

Method: immunoSEQ multiplex PCR; TCRdb's copy keeps in-frame clones and lacks some. The sample lists roughly 50,000 clones; 90% were seen once. The TCR sequence derives from a human donor with classical Hodgkin lymphoma. The sequences come from peripheral blood mononuclear cells (PBMCs), collected before the fourth cycle of nivolumab.

CDR3 DNA sequence: TGTGCCAGCGTTTCCCGGGATCGAAATCAGCCCCAGCATTTT. It yields the protein CASVSRDRNQPQHF. The rearrangement links TRBV6-1 to TRBJ1-5; D unresolved. The CDR3 has 14 amino acids. Trimming took 8 bases from V and 4 from J, leaving 15 bases between them. CDR1 and CDR2 (germline): MNHNS, SASEGT.